These 30 T cell receptor beta chains came from one sample sequenced in a study of blood T cells in healthy people across ages. Alongside a J-beta primer mix, a sample-barcoded 5' primer served in a second PCR lasting about 6 to 12 cycles. MiXCR, applied by TCRdb to the 5' RACE reads, yields one record per CDR3 protein. The profile shows over 700,000 distinct CDR3 sequences, roughly 25% of them singletons. These data are also associated with another study on T cells of mothers and their children.

The specimen sequenced was blood. The receptor set was obtained from a boy aged 10-17 years in good health.

This clonotype was seen at least ten times. The chain employs TRBV28 and TRBJ2-1; D is undetermined. The germline V gene encodes CDR1 MDHEN and CDR2 SYDVKM. The CDR3 runs 12 residues. Trimming removed 3 bases at V and 1 base at J, with 1 base between. For the CDR3, the DNA is TGTGCCAGCAGTTTTTCCTACAATGAGCAGTTCTTC. Encoded protein: CASSFSYNEQFF.

The rearrangement uses TRBV5-1 and TRBJ2-5, with D possibly TRBD1 on 6 matching bases. The end of the DNA fits TRBJ2-7 better, so the J call may be wrong. The CDR3 is made up of 15 amino acids. Germline loops: CDR1 SGHRS, CDR2 YFSETQ. CDR3 nucleotide sequence: TGCGCCAGCAGCTTGGCAGGGGCAGGGTACTACGAGCAGTACTTC. It codes for CASSLAGAGYYEQYF.

This clonotype has more than one count but fewer than ten. This chain's CDR3 is CASSLASGSGEQFF. Here the CDR3 DNA reads TGCGCCAGCAGCTTAGCTAGCGGGAGCGGCGAGCAGTTCTTC. The chain has TRBV5-1 and TRBJ2-1; 10 bases agree with TRBD2. Per the germline V gene, CDR1 is SGHRS and CDR2 is YFSETQ. The V gene end was trimmed by 2 bases and the J gene end by 10 bases; junction bases not matched to a gene: 6. CDR3 length: 14 amino acids.

This clonotype was observed a few times. This chain links TRBV29-1 with TRBJ1-1; D is uncertain. Trimming took off 0 bases at V and 6 bases at J, with 8 bases between the two ends. The CDR3 totals 12 residues. Germline V gene lookup returns CDR1 SQVTM and CDR2 ANQGSEA. As DNA, the CDR3 is TGCAGCGTTGAAGACAGTTCCGCTGAAGCTTTCTTT. It yields the protein CSVEDSSAEAFF.

This clonotype was counted between two and nine times. The chain couples TRBV24-1 to TRBJ2-1; TRBD2 agrees at 10 bases. Germline assignment: CDR1 KGHDR and CDR2 SFDVKD. Trimming at V came to 2 bases and at J to 0 bases, leaving 9 bases not matched to a gene. This CDR3 is 19 amino acids long. The CDR3 region has the DNA TGTGCCACCAGTGATTCCCGGGGACTAGCGCGCCGCTCCTACAATGAGCAGTTCTTC. It specifies CATSDSRGLARRSYNEQFF.

This clonotype was observed a few times. The chain recombines TRBV5-1 with TRBJ2-5; D unclear. The CDR3 is 14 amino acids. Germline CDR1 reads SGHRS; CDR2 reads YFSETQ. V was clipped by 1 base and J by 5 bases, with 12 bases between them. CDR3 region: CASSLIGWWETQYF. In DNA form, the CDR3 reads TGCGCCAGCAGCTTGATAGGATGGTGGGAGACCCAGTACTTC.

The chain joins TRBV20-1 to TRBJ2-3; the match to TRBD2 covers 9 bases. Germline V gene sequence: CDR1 DFQATT, CDR2 SNEGSKA (reference sequence). Losses at the gene ends were 5 bases for V and 4 bases for J; bases not matched to a gene: 10. This CDR3 has 15 amino acids. The DNA of the CDR3 is TGCAGTGCTGAGGAGGCGGGAGGGCCCGCAGATACGCAGTATTTT. This translates into CSAEEAGGPADTQYF.

As DNA, the CDR3 is TGTGCCAGCAGCTCTTCTTCCGGCACAGATACGCAGTATTTT. Translated: CASSSSSGTDTQYF. The chain recombines TRBV7-2 with TRBJ2-3; D not certain. The CDR3 runs 14 residues. Per the germline V gene, CDR1 is SGHTA and CDR2 is FQGNSA. Trimming took 4 bases from V and 1 from J, leaving 9 bases between them.

The chain carries TRBV28 and TRBJ2-2; 7 bases line up with TRBD2. This CDR3 is 16 amino acids long. Trimming took 5 bases from V and 6 from J; bases not matched to a gene: 12. Germline V gene data show CDR1 as MDHEN and CDR2 as SYDVKM. The CDR3 sequence is CASSPPERGAAGELFF. The CDR3 nucleotides are TGTGCCAGCAGTCCCCCTGAGCGGGGTGCGGCCGGGGAGCTGTTTTTT. The full variable domain, completed using reference TRBV28 and TRBJ2-2, is DVKVTQSSRYLVKRTGEKVFLECVQDMDHENMFWYRQDPGLGLRLIYFSYDVKMKEKGDIPEGYSVSREKKERFSLILESASTNQTSMYLCASSPPERGAAGELFFGEGSRLTVL.

The CDR3: CASSSRQLGNTIYF. The CDR3 DNA follows: TGTGCCAGCAGTTCCCGACAGCTGGGAAACACCATATATTTT. The rearrangement uses TRBV27 and TRBJ1-3, with a weak D call TRBD1 (5 bases). Trimming took off 4 bases at V and 4 bases at J, with 11 bases between the two ends. The CDR3 is 14 amino acids. Germline-derived CDR1 and CDR2 are MNHEY and SMNVEV (reference sequence).

V usage is TRBV10-3 and J usage is TRBJ1-5; D not resolved. Trimming left V 0 bases short and J 1 base short, with 7 bases between. Germline loops: CDR1 ENHRY, CDR2 SYGVKD. The CDR3 extends over 15 amino acids. Written as DNA, the CDR3 is TGTGCCATCAGTGAGTCAGAAGGAAGCAATCAGCCCCAGCATTTT. Translation: CAISESEGSNQPQHF.

The CDR3 bases are TGTGCCAGCAGCAACCGGACCGACCTCTTTATGGACAATGAGCAGTTCTTC. Its translation: CASSNRTDLFMDNEQFF. The rearrangement uses TRBV21-1 and TRBJ2-1. TRBV21-1 is classified as a pseudogene. The CDR3 has 17 amino acids.

Only a few counts were recorded for this clonotype. The J gene is TRBJ2-7, the V gene TRBV3-1; D perhaps matches TRBD1 (5 bases). V shed 1 base and J shed 6 bases, with 7 bases lying between them. CDR3 size: 12 residues. The germline CDR1 and CDR2 sequences are LGHDT and YNNKEL (reference sequence). CDR3 nucleotides: TGTGCCAGCAGCCAAGTTAGGGGCGAGCAGTACTTC. Translating gives CASSQVRGEQYF.

The J gene is TRBJ1-5, the V gene TRBV7-8; D not certain. The V gene lost 1 base and the J gene lost 8 bases, with 12 bases spanning the gap. This CDR3 comprises 14 residues. The germline gives CDR1 SGHVS, CDR2 FQNEAQ. The CDR3 region has the DNA TGTGCCAGCAGCTTAGTGGGCAGCCAAGAGCCCCAGCATTTT. Encoded protein: CASSLVGSQEPQHF.

The V call is TRBV2, the J call TRBJ2-1; D gene ambiguous. V gave up 3 bases and J gave up 0 bases, with 9 bases separating them. This CDR3 comprises 15 residues. In germline, CDR1 is SNHLY, CDR2 FYNNEI. The CDR3 region is CASSEPFSSYNEQFF. As DNA, the CDR3 is TGTGCCAGCAGTGAGCCTTTTAGCTCCTACAATGAGCAGTTCTTC.

The genes are TRBV7-2 and TRBJ2-3; 13 bases align to TRBD2. The CDR3 is 15 residues long. CDR1 is SGHTA and CDR2 is FQGNSA in the germline V gene. After removal of 5 bases from V and 11 bases from J, the junction contained 10 bases not matched to a gene. The CDR3 spells CASSHGLAGEGGQYF. In DNA, the CDR3 is TGTGCCAGCAGCCATGGACTAGCGGGAGAGGGGGGGCAGTATTTT.

This clonotype was counted between two and nine times. This sequence joins TRBV5-1 and TRBJ2-5, with 7 bases that match TRBD2. The J call is in doubt because the DNA end fits TRBJ2-1 better. This CDR3 has 16 amino acids. CDR1 and CDR2 from the germline V gene are SGHRS and YFSETQ. The CDR3 sequence: CASSLEGRASFNEQFF. In nucleotides, the CDR3 is TGCGCCAGCAGCTTGGAAGGGAGGGCCTCTTTTAATGAGCAGTTCTTC.

The chain carries TRBV20-1 and TRBJ2-4; the D is unclear. Germline V gene data show CDR1 as DFQATT and CDR2 as SNEGSKA (reference sequence). CDR3 length equals 12 residues. The germline V and J ends were trimmed by 2 bases and 5 bases, with 7 bases remaining between them. CDR3 coding DNA: TGCAGTGCTAGACCGGATCAAAACATTCAGTACTTC. Protein sequence: CSARPDQNIQYF.

V gene TRBV7-9 combines with J gene TRBJ2-7; no reliable D call. This CDR3 is 16 amino acids long. Trimming took 4 bases from V and 0 from J, leaving 16 bases between them. Looked up from germline, CDR1 is SEHNR and CDR2 is FQNEAQ (reference sequence). The CDR3 bases are TGTGCCAGCAGCTCGCTATATTTCGGAAGCTCCTACGAGCAGTACTTC. This codes for CASSSLYFGSSYEQYF.

This chain uses TRBV9 with TRBJ2-1, with 12 bases that match TRBD2. The trim removed 4 bases at V and 6 bases at J, leaving 14 bases unmatched. This CDR3 is built from 18 residues. Germline loops: CDR1 SGDLS, CDR2 YYNGEE. The CDR3 region has the DNA TGTGCCAGCAGCCCTAGCGGGGGGGCGAACTTCGGGCCCAATGAGCAGTTCTTC. It yields the protein CASSPSGGANFGPNEQFF.

The V gene is TRBV12-5, the J gene TRBJ2-3, with D perhaps matching TRBD1 or TRBD2 (6 bases each). CDR3 size: 16 residues. Germline loops: CDR1 LGHNT, CDR2 FRNRAP. V gave up 7 bases and J gave up 0 bases, with 17 bases separating them. In DNA form, the CDR3 reads TGTGCTAGTGACTCACTGGTCGGGGGCAGCACAGATACGCAGTATTTT. This gives the protein CASDSLVGGSTDTQYF.

V is TRBV5-1 and J is TRBJ2-1; D possibly uses TRBD1 or TRBD2 (5 bases each). CDR3 length equals 14 residues. Trimming took 2 bases from V and 5 from J, leaving 11 bases between them. Per the germline V gene, CDR1 is SGHRS and CDR2 is YFSETQ. The CDR3 nucleotides read TGCGCCAGCAGCTTTGTGGGACCCAACAATGAGCAGTTCTTC. This translates into CASSFVGPNNEQFF.

This clonotype was counted only a few times. At one of its ends the junction is not consistent with the germline gene, which may arise from a read error. This rearrangement joins TRBV11-1 to TRBJ2-1, with D possibly being TRBD1 or TRBD2 (6 bases each). Germline V gene sequence: CDR1 SGHAT, CDR2 FQDESV (reference sequence). The CDR3 loop spans 16 amino acids. The CDR3 coding sequence is TGTGCCAGCAGCTCCTCCCTGGGGGGCTCCTACAATGAGCAGTCCTTC. Translating it yields CASSSSLGGSYNEQSF. Drawing the rest from reference TRBV11-1 and TRBJ2-1, the complete variable domain is EAEVAQSPRYKITEKSQAVAFWCDPISGHATLYWYRQILGQGPELLVQFQDESVVDDSQLPKDRFSAERLKGVDSTLKIQPAELGDSAMYLCASSSSLGGSYNEQSFGPGTRLTVL.

There are a few counts of this clonotype. In DNA form, the CDR3 reads TGTGCCACCAGCAGGACCCGACTAGCGGGAGTTAATGAGCAGTTCTTC. This gives the protein CATSRTRLAGVNEQFF. The rearrangement links TRBV15 to TRBJ2-7; 12 bases map to TRBD2. The DNA end favors TRBJ2-1, so the J call may be wrong. CDR1 is LNHNV, CDR2 YYDKDF, per germline (reference sequence). The CDR3 runs 16 residues.

This chain connects TRBV29-1 to TRBJ2-5; no clear D. V dropped 2 bases and J dropped 1 base, with 14 bases sitting between them. The CDR3 totals 15 residues. Germline assignment: CDR1 SQVTM and CDR2 ANQGSEA. CDR3 coding DNA: TGCAGCGTTGAAAACGCCAGAGAGGTCCAAGAGACCCAGTACTTC. Amino acid sequence: CSVENAREVQETQYF. The whole variable domain, filled in from reference TRBV29-1 and TRBJ2-5, reads SAVISQKPSRDICQRGTSLTIQCQVDSQVTMMFWYRQQPGQSLTLIATANQGSEATYESGFVIDKFPISRPNLTFSTLTVSNMSPEDSSIYLCSVENAREVQETQYFGPGTRLLVL.

The CDR3 DNA is TGTGCCACCAGTGATTTGAGTTTTGACAATGAGCAGTTCTTC. It specifies CATSDLSFDNEQFF. The chain is built from TRBV24-1 and TRBJ2-1; no clear D gene. The CDR3 spans 14 residues. The germline V and J ends were trimmed by 0 bases and 5 bases, with 7 bases remaining between them. CDR1 is KGHDR and CDR2 is SFDVKD in the germline V gene.

This clonotype was found a few times. V is TRBV7-3 and J is TRBJ2-3; a weak D match, TRBD2 (6 bases). The CDR3 has 15 residues. Trimming took off 0 bases at V and 5 bases at J, with 12 bases between the two ends. Germline CDR1 SGHTA, CDR2 FQGTGA. The CDR3 DNA reads as TGTGCCAGCAGCTTAACTAGCGGCTTTGGAGATACGCAGTATTTT. This sequence encodes CASSLTSGFGDTQYF.

This clonotype was counted only a few times. The CDR3: CASSEIGGMDTDTQYF. DNA of the CDR3: TGTGCCAGCAGTGAAATTGGTGGGATGGACACAGATACGCAGTATTTT. This chain joins TRBV6-1 and TRBJ2-3; D gene unclear. The CDR3 is 16 amino acids. Trimming took 2 bases from V and 2 from J, leaving 14 bases between them. The V gene's germline CDR1 is MNHNS and CDR2 SASEGT.

This clonotype was recorded a few times. V usage is TRBV5-6 and J usage is TRBJ2-2, with a possible D match to TRBD1 (6 bases). CDR1 SGHDT and CDR2 YYEEEE come from the germline V gene. Trimming removed 0 bases from V and 4 bases from J, with 13 bases in between. The CDR3 contains 16 residues. The CDR3 protein is CASSLVSQGSTGELFF. Written as DNA, the CDR3 is TGTGCCAGCAGCTTGGTCTCACAGGGCTCCACCGGGGAGCTGTTTTTT.

This clonotype turned up a few times. The chain has TRBV5-1 and TRBJ2-3, with D possibly being TRBD1 or TRBD2 (5 bases each). This CDR3 contains 16 residues. Trimming pared 0 bases from V and 6 bases from J, leaving 17 bases between. CDR1 and CDR2 from the germline V gene are SGHRS and YFSETQ. The CDR3 DNA reads as TGCGCCAGCAGCTTGGAGGGACGAACGCCAGGGGATACGCAGTATTTT. It codes for CASSLEGRTPGDTQYF.